This T cell receptor (beta chain) was obtained from a study of blood T cell repertoires in COVID-19. The germline gives CDR1 KGHSH, CDR2 LQKENI. V was shortened by 6 bases and J by 3 bases, with 18 bases between the two germline ends. CDR3 size: 15 residues. Under the authors' procedure: For nucleated cells, counts were estimated from reference gene primer amplification. Data came from immunoSEQ multiplex PCR; TCRdb stores just in-frame clones and leaves some out. Clone size and V and J calls were adopted from that table, with D and trimming inferred from the DNA. Of under 350,000 clones detected, 80% to 90% appear once; the ten largest clones hold 9.4%.

The chain carries TRBV18 and TRBJ2-7, with D possibly TRBD2 on 6 matching bases. Sequencing input: peripheral blood. The source is a woman between 50 and 59 years old who had recovered from COVID-19. The CDR3: CASSPEDPGGYEQYF. The CDR3, as DNA: TGTGCCAGCTCCCCCGAGGACCCCGGGGGCTACGAGCAGTACTTC.